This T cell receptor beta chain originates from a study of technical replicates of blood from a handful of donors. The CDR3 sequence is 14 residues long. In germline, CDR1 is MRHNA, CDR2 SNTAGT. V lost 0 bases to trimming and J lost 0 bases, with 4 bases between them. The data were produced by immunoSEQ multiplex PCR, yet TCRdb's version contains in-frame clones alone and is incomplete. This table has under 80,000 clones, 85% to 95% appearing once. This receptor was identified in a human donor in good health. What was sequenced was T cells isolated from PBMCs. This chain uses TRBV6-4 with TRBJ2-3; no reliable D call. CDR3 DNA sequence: TGTGCCAGCAGTGACTCAGCCAGCACAGATACGCAGTATTTT. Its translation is CASSDSASTDTQYF.